This T cell receptor (beta chain) was profiled in a study of synovial regulatory T cells in juvenile arthritis. Whole-study results and caveats: iaTreg TCR repertoires were largely private across patients and partially overlapped synovial Teff and blood CPL. iaTreg cells shared more CDR3 sequences with synovial Tregs than other blood Tregs did.

Notes on this clone: Its antigen is undetermined.

Sequencing used immunoSEQ multiplex PCR; TCRdb keeps in-frame clones, though not all of them. The table for this sample gives some 7,700 clones. Sequenced: Treg cells from blood. Documented subset: remaining (HLA-DR-negative) circulating blood Treg cells. This receptor was obtained from a donor younger than 30 with juvenile idiopathic arthritis.

The CDR3 is CASSLDGPTYEQYF. V is TRBV5-1 and J is TRBJ2-7; TCRdb's D gene call, TRBD1, goes unchecked for lack of DNA. This CDR3 has 14 amino acids. The DNA is not on file. Germline CDR1 reads SGHRS; CDR2 reads YFSETQ.